One and the same sample provided the 15 T cell receptor beta chains below, sequenced in a study of blood T cell repertoires in COVID-19. Using immunoSEQ multiplex PCR, the repertoire was profiled, and TCRdb retains in-frame clones only, with some absent. Of approximately 440,000 clones listed, about 85% are singletons. Input material: PBMCs or T cells enriched from blood (not recorded which). Receptors originate from a woman between 18 and 29 years old who had recovered from COVID-19.

The CDR3 nucleotides read TGTGCCAGCAGCAGGGGTTCCGGGACAGGGAATAATTCACCCCTCCACTTT. Protein product: CASSRGSGTGNNSPLHF. The chain employs TRBV5-4 and TRBJ1-6; 9 bases line up with TRBD1. This CDR3 comprises 17 residues. V gave up 4 bases and J gave up 5 bases; unmatched junction bases: 10. Germline loops: CDR1 SGHNT, CDR2 YYREEE (reference sequence).

The chain employs TRBV7-9 and TRBJ2-3, with 11 bases that match TRBD2. The length of the CDR3 is 16 residues. V lost 1 base, J lost 4 bases, and 4 bases stayed unmatched. Per germline, CDR1 SEHNR and CDR2 FQNEAQ (reference sequence). Here the CDR3 DNA reads TGTGCCAGCAGCTTAGATACTAGCGGGGGTGCAGATACGCAGTATTTT. It is translated as CASSLDTSGGADTQYF.

V usage is TRBV4-2 and J usage is TRBJ2-5; the D gene is possibly TRBD2 (6 bases). Germline CDR1 LGHNA, CDR2 YNFKEQ. Trimming pared 0 bases from V and 4 bases from J, leaving 9 bases between. The CDR3 runs to 14 residues. This CDR3 is CASSQEGLPETQYF. CDR3 bases: TGTGCCAGCAGCCAAGAGGGACTTCCAGAGACCCAGTACTTC.

The chain recombines TRBV6-4 with TRBJ1-1; D gene uncertain. Germline CDR1 reads MRHNA; CDR2 reads SNTAGT. Between the trimmed V and J ends, which lost 3 bases and 7 bases, there was a span of 15 bases. The CDR3 is 14 residues long. For the CDR3, the DNA is TGTGCCAGCAGTGAAGATTTTACGCAGAATGAAGCTTTCTTT. This encodes CASSEDFTQNEAFF.

The chain recombines TRBV5-1 with TRBJ1-1, with TRBD1 matching over 7 bases. Germline-derived CDR1 and CDR2 are SGHRS and YFSETQ. V shed 0 bases and J 0 bases; nucleotides not matched to a gene: 2. The CDR3 spans 15 residues. CDR3 DNA sequence: TGCGCCAGCAGCTTGGCTGGGACAGTGAACACTGAAGCTTTCTTT. Translation gives CASSLAGTVNTEAFF.

This clone was recorded only once. The chain has TRBV15 and TRBJ2-1; 9 nucleotides match TRBD2. The CDR3 spans 16 residues. Germline lookup yields CDR1 LNHNV and CDR2 YYDKDF (reference sequence). The V and J ends lost 7 bases and 0 bases, in that order; junction bases with no gene match: 7. CDR3 sequence reads: CATTHAGGSSYNEQFF. The DNA for the CDR3 is TGTGCCACCACCCACGCGGGGGGGAGCTCCTACAATGAGCAGTTCTTC.

The chain has TRBV10-1 and TRBJ1-6; TRBD1 aligns across 7 bases. Looked up from germline, CDR1 is WNHNN and CDR2 is SYGVQD (reference sequence). The CDR3 loop spans 17 amino acids. Germline trimming cut 9 bases from V and 6 bases from J; bases unmatched to any gene: 17. In nucleotides, the CDR3 is TGCGCCAGGCCCAATTTCCGGGACAGACCCTTTAATTCACCCCTCCACTTT. It yields the protein CARPNFRDRPFNSPLHF.

The chain couples TRBV6-5 to TRBJ2-3; TRBD1 agrees at 8 bases. The V segment lost 5 bases and the J segment 8 bases; nucleotides outside the gene matches: 12. CDR3 length: 15 residues. Germline V gene data show CDR1 as MNHEY and CDR2 as SVGAGI. CDR3 nucleotides: TGTGCCAGCAGTCCTGGACAGGGAGGACGGGGTACGCAGTATTTT. It translates to CASSPGQGGRGTQYF.

V is TRBV4-1 and J is TRBJ1-1; D may be TRBD1 (5 bases). Trimming shortened V by 4 bases and J by 10 bases, and 16 bases separated the two germline ends. The CDR3 is 13 amino acids. The germline V gene has CDR1 MGHRA and CDR2 YSYEKL. The CDR3 nucleotides are TGCGCCAGCAGCCGTCCTTCTGGCGGGGGAGCTTTCTTT. Protein product: CASSRPSGGGAFF.

J is TRBJ1-4 and V is TRBV7-9; 7 bases agree with TRBD1. From germline, CDR1 is SEHNR and CDR2 FQNEAQ (reference sequence). Trimming at V came to 5 bases and at J to 0 bases, leaving 9 bases not matched to a gene. This CDR3 region has 17 residues. The CDR3 reads CASSVYRGIATNEKLFF. CDR3 nucleotide sequence: TGTGCCAGCAGCGTCTACAGGGGCATTGCAACTAATGAAAAACTGTTTTTT.

This chain's CDR3 is CASSASGRDRGETQYF. The DNA of the CDR3 is TGTGCCAGCAGCGCCTCCGGACGCGATCGGGGGGAGACCCAGTACTTC. The chain joins TRBV9 to TRBJ2-5, with D possibly TRBD2 on 6 matching bases. This CDR3 region has 16 residues. Looked up from germline, CDR1 is SGDLS and CDR2 is YYNGEE. With 3 bases removed from V and 5 bases from J, the gap between germline ends came to 20 bases.

CDR3 amino acids: CASSLMAGANTEAFF. In nucleotides, the CDR3 is TGTGCCAGCAGCTTAATGGCAGGGGCGAACACTGAAGCTTTCTTT. This chain uses TRBV7-6 with TRBJ1-1, with D possibly TRBD1 on 6 matching bases. V was cut by 2 bases and J by 1 base, with 11 bases left in between. CDR3 length equals 15 residues. Germline V CDR1 and CDR2: SGHVS, FNYEAQ.

V usage is TRBV13 and J usage is TRBJ1-3; the match to TRBD1 covers 7 bases. The CDR3 is 15 residues long. V was pared by 4 bases and J by 8 bases, with 11 bases of the junction left unmatched. In germline, CDR1 is PRHDT, CDR2 FYEKMQ (reference sequence). This chain's CDR3 is CASSSIRQGRDTIYF. CDR3 DNA: TGTGCCAGCAGCTCAATCCGACAGGGAAGGGACACCATATATTTT.

The rearrangement joins TRBV7-9 to TRBJ1-1; no clear D. The CDR3 is 14 residues long. Trimming pared 2 bases from V and 4 bases from J, leaving 11 bases between. The germline V gene has CDR1 SEHNR and CDR2 FQNEAQ (reference sequence). The CDR3 region has the DNA TGTGCCAGCAGCTTACCGGGAGTCCGCACTGAAGCTTTCTTT. Protein: CASSLPGVRTEAFF.

The V call is TRBV14, the J call TRBJ1-4; D might be TRBD1 (5 bases). This CDR3 is built from 15 residues. Deletions cut 0 bases from V and 7 bases from J, with 12 bases between. Germline V gives CDR1 SGHDN, CDR2 FVKESK. The CDR3 sequence is CASSQDVGVSEKLFF. The CDR3 DNA sequence: TGTGCCAGCAGCCAAGATGTAGGGGTCAGTGAAAAACTGTTTTTT.